This T cell receptor beta chain was sequenced in a study of T cell changes during pregnancy in multiple sclerosis (dated by TCRdb to about 2019). With respect to the entire study: In women with multiple sclerosis, the researchers looked at how the T cell repertoire shifted as pregnancy progressed.

From cysteine to phenylalanine, the CDR3 is 15 amino acids long. CDR3 DNA is the only sequence kept; it has 45 bases, read in frame from the first base. For CDR1 and CDR2, the germline V gene (reference sequence) lists SEHNR and FQNEAQ. V has 5 bases trimmed and J has 7 bases trimmed; junction bases matching no gene number 8. The library was generated by the immunoSEQ multiplex PCR assay. The clones in this table, taken by TCRdb from immuneACCESS, are in-frame only. Not every clone is retained; where verified, under half of the shortfall comes from an unresolved V gene, and the cause of the rest is unknown. The sample table contains tens of thousands of clones; only one count was recorded for approximately 90% of them. Of the sample, approximately 3.3% falls within the top ten clones. With respect to this clone: Its antigen target is currently unknown. The sample holds no much larger clone one base away, and base qualities are not on file.

This clonotype was obtained from a female donor in good health, serving as a control in a pregnancy study. Some clones in this sample may be carry-over from other donors' samples. Material: PBMCs, obtained in the first trimester of pregnancy. The sequence links TRBV7-9 to TRBJ2-1, and 10 junction bases match TRBD2. The CDR3 loop reads CASSPSGGAPNEQFF. The nucleotide sequence is TGTGCCAGCAGCCCCAGCGGGGGGGCCCCAAATGAGCAGTTCTTC. Extended through the reference TRBV7-9 and TRBJ2-1 proteins, this CDR3 yields the full variable domain: DTGVSQNPRHKITKRGQNVTFRCDPISEHNRLYWYRQTLGQGPEFLTYFQNEAQLEKSRLLSDRFSAERPKGSFSTLEIQRTEQGDSAMYLCASSPSGGAPNEQFFGPGTRLTVL.